Shown below are 10 T cell receptor beta chains from a single sample sequenced in a study of CD8+CD57+ T cells in acquired aplastic anemia (dated 2018 in TCRdb). Sequencing took place on an Illumina HiSeq 2000. Profiling of TCR beta VDJ combinations and CDR3 sequences used genomic DNA as the template. The public reads were reanalyzed by TCRdb: fastp trimming at Q25, MiXCR alignment, in-frame beta chains only. Rows with one shared CDR3 protein collapse into an entry with the most common genes and DNA. Recorded for this sample are roughly 150,000 distinct CDR3 sequences; 45% to 55% of them occurred a single time. Approximately 3% of the sample belongs to the ten largest clones. Flow cytometry had shown CD8+CD57+ cell expansion in the patients selected for sequencing. Sample: sorted CD4+, CD8+, or CD8+CD57+ T cells (not recorded which) from PBMCs. Every receptor here comes from a human donor with aplastic anemia.

The J gene is TRBJ2-7, the V gene TRBV5-1, with D perhaps matching TRBD2 (5 bases). Germline V lookup: CDR1 SGHRS, CDR2 YFSETQ. This CDR3 comprises 14 residues. V lost 4 bases and J lost 2, with 13 bases in between. The CDR3 nucleotides are TGCGCCAGCAGCCCCAGGACGGGAACCTACGAGCAGTACTTC. Translated, it gives CASSPRTGTYEQYF. The entire variable domain, with the rest obtained from reference TRBV5-1 and TRBJ2-7, is as follows: KAGVTQTPRYLIKTRGQQVTLSCSPISGHRSVSWYQQTPGQGLQFLFEYFSETQRNKGNFPGRFSGRQFSNSRSEMNVSTLELGDSALYLCASSPRTGTYEQYFGPGTRLTVT.

Ten or more counts support this clonotype. The gene calls are TRBV5-1 and TRBJ1-2; D is unclear. The ends were cut back, 0 bases at V and 4 bases at J, with 10 bases in the middle. The CDR3 loop spans 14 amino acids. The germline V gene encodes CDR1 SGHRS and CDR2 YFSETQ. The CDR3 is CASSLEGGPYGYTF. The DNA of the CDR3 is TGCGCCAGCAGCTTGGAGGGCGGCCCCTATGGCTACACCTTC.

The gene calls are TRBV14 and TRBJ2-1; TRBD2 aligns across 7 bases. Germline CDR1 and CDR2: SGHDN and FVKESK. V was clipped by 0 bases and J by 14 bases; unmatched bases: 13. The CDR3 runs 15 residues. For the CDR3, the DNA is TGTGCCAGCAGCCAAGATCAGGGACGGCTAGCGGCGAAGTTCTTC. It is translated as CASSQDQGRLAAKFF.

The sample holds many counts of this clonotype. The chain couples TRBV7-2 to TRBJ2-1, with 7 bases identical to TRBD2. CDR1 is SGHTA and CDR2 is FQGNSA in the germline V gene. The V segment lost 5 bases and the J segment 4 bases; nucleotides outside the gene matches: 8. The CDR3 spans 15 residues. The CDR3 is CASSPPGTKYNEQFF. The CDR3 nucleotides are TGTGCCAGCAGCCCCCCCGGGACTAAATACAATGAGCAGTTCTTC. Full variable domain (remainder filled in from reference TRBV7-2 and TRBJ2-1): GAGVSQSPSNKVTEKGKDVELRCDPISGHTALYWYRQSLGQGLEFLIYFQGNSAPDKSGLPSDRFSAERTGGSVSTLTIQRTQQEDSAVYLCASSPPGTKYNEQFFGPGTRLTVL.

This clonotype was recorded many times. J is TRBJ1-5 and V is TRBV19; D is possibly TRBD1 (6 bases). Germline V CDR1 and CDR2: LNHDA, SQIVND (reference sequence). The CDR3 totals 15 residues. V was pared by 9 bases and J by 4 bases, with 19 bases between. The CDR3 DNA reads TGTGCCAGCCGGGACAAACTAGGAGGGAATCAGCCCCAGCATTTT. Protein sequence: CASRDKLGGNQPQHF.

Ten or more counts support this clonotype. CDR3 bases: TGTGCCAGCAGCTATACAGGGAGAAACTCTGGGGCCAACGTCCTGACTTTC. Amino acid sequence: CASSYTGRNSGANVLTF. The chain recombines TRBV11-2 with TRBJ2-6; D perhaps matches TRBD1 (6 bases). In germline, CDR1 is SGHAT, CDR2 FQNNGV. This CDR3 has 17 residues. Trimming shortened V by 4 bases and J by 0 bases, and 13 bases separated the two germline ends.

V and J are TRBV6-1 and TRBJ1-5, with TRBD1 identical over 7 bases. CDR1 and CDR2 (germline): MNHNS, SASEGT. This CDR3 comprises 16 residues. The ends lost 6 bases at V and 5 bases at J; junction bases unmatched: 13. Here the CDR3 DNA reads TGTGCCAGCAGAAGCCTCCAGGGGGGAAACGATCAGCCCCAGCATTTT. This codes for CASRSLQGGNDQPQHF.

In the case of this clonotype: This may be a read error: a much more frequent sequence differs by one nucleotide. This sequence joins TRBV6-1 and TRBJ2-3; 10 positions match TRBD1. Germline V CDR1 and CDR2: MNHNS, SASEGT. The CDR3 has 15 residues. The CDR3 DNA follows: TGTGCCAGCAGTCGACAGGGGGCCTTCTCCGATACGCATTATTTT. It translates to CASSRQGAFSDTHYF.

This clonotype was observed a few times. This sequence may be a read error, since a much larger clone differs from it by one base. The V and J genes are TRBV16 and TRBJ2-5, with D unclear. CDR3 size: 13 residues. V lost 0 bases to trimming and J lost 5 bases, with 7 bases between them. Looked up from germline, CDR1 is KGHSY and CDR2 is FQNENV. In DNA form, the CDR3 reads TGTGCCAGCAGCCAATCAAGCGACGAGACCCAGTACTTC. Amino acid sequence: CASSQSSDETQYF.

The CDR3 DNA is TGTGCCAGCAGCTCTTTTAAGGGCGAGCAGTACTTC. This encodes CASSSFKGEQYF. This chain joins TRBV7-9 and TRBJ2-7; D is unclear. The germline gives CDR1 SEHNR, CDR2 FQNEAQ (reference sequence). This CDR3 is 12 amino acids long. V was shortened by 4 bases and J by 6 bases, with 10 bases between the two germline ends.